This T cell receptor (beta chain) emerged from a study of blood T cell repertoires in COVID-19. Study in general: Nucleic acid was either cDNA or gDNA, and it came from T cells, B-cell-depleted T cells, or PBMCs.

This clone was observed a single time. The CDR3 loop spans 16 amino acids. V lost 4 bases and J lost 4; bases outside the gene matches: 10. Germline V lookup: CDR1 LGHDT, CDR2 YNNKEL (reference sequence). Assay: immunoSEQ multiplex PCR; the TCRdb copy retains only in-frame clones and omits some. The profile shows roughly 74,000 clones, approximately 84% of them singletons. Input material: peripheral blood. The source of this sequence is a man aged 70-80 years with acute or convalescent COVID-19. The chain links TRBV3-1 (or the pseudogene TRBV3-2) to TRBJ2-1, with TRBD2 matching over 7 bases. CDR3 nucleotide sequence: TGTGCCAGCAGCCTCCATGGTAGCGGGTTTTACAATGAGCAGTTCTTC. Translating it yields CASSLHGSGFYNEQFF.